These T cell receptor beta chains were read from a single sample in a study of T-cell memory formation after mild COVID-19. Each CDR3 protein gets one entry after TCRdb re-called the 5' RACE reads with MiXCR. The table has roughly 4,800 distinct CDR3 sequences, over 20% seen once. Sequencing used PBMCs or a T cell subset sorted from them (not recorded which). All receptors derive from an adult who had mild COVID-19 (a few samples of this study predate the infection). Cell type and time point are not known. The CDR3 runs from the conserved cysteine through the conserved F or W. Each record gives: V gene, D gene, CDR3 length, J gene, clone size, CDR3 DNA, CDR3 protein. A D gene is named only where the DNA matches it firmly. Clone size is stated in some rows and not others, as once, few, many or a class when expanded.

v_gene: TRBV12-3/TRBV12-4
d_gene: .
len: 18
j_gene: TRBJ2-7
abundance: .
CDR3nt: TGTGCCAGCAGTTTGGGGGAAAGTCGGACAGCCGTTTCGGCCGGGCAGTACTTC
CDR3aa: CASSLGESRTAVSAGQYF

v_gene: TRBV5-6
d_gene: TRBD1
len: 14
j_gene: TRBJ2-1
abundance: large
CDR3nt: TGTGCCAGCAGCCCGCCGGGACAGCACAATGAGCAGTTCTTC
CDR3aa: CASSPPGQHNEQFF

v_gene: TRBV30
d_gene: .
len: 11
j_gene: TRBJ1-1
abundance: medium-sized
CDR3nt: TGTGCCTGGCTCGAGGCAGGCGAAGCTTTCTTT
CDR3aa: CAWLEAGEAFF

v_gene: TRBV3-1
d_gene: .
len: 12
j_gene: TRBJ2-1
abundance: medium-sized
CDR3nt: TGTGCCAGCAGCCAAGGGGCGGGCCGGCAGTTCTTC
CDR3aa: CASSQGAGRQFF

v_gene: TRBV9
d_gene: TRBD1
len: 15
j_gene: TRBJ2-4
abundance: medium-sized
CDR3nt: TGTGCCAGCAGCTCACGTGGACAGGGAGGAAACATTCAGTACTTC
CDR3aa: CASSSRGQGGNIQYF

v_gene: TRBV4-3
d_gene: .
len: 16
j_gene: TRBJ2-3
abundance: medium-sized
CDR3nt: TGCGCCAGCAGCCAAGAATTGGGATTAGCGGTAGATACGCAGTATTTT
CDR3aa: CASSQELGLAVDTQYF

v_gene: TRBV6-1
d_gene: .
len: 12
j_gene: TRBJ1-2
abundance: medium-sized
CDR3nt: TGTGCCAGCAGAGGGACATTTTGGGGCTACACCTTC
CDR3aa: CASRGTFWGYTF

v_gene: TRBV5-1
d_gene: .
len: 14
j_gene: TRBJ2-5
abundance: .
CDR3nt: TGCGCCAGCAGCTATCGGGGATCCCAAGAGACCCAGTACTTC
CDR3aa: CASSYRGSQETQYF

v_gene: TRBV12-3/TRBV12-4
d_gene: .
len: 12
j_gene: TRBJ2-7
abundance: medium-sized
CDR3nt: TGTGCCAGCACGACGGGAACCTACGAGCAGTACTTC
CDR3aa: CASTTGTYEQYF

v_gene: TRBV7-9
d_gene: .
len: 17
j_gene: TRBJ2-1
abundance: medium-sized
CDR3nt: TGTGCCAGCAGCCTGGACATTGGGGCGAATCCCTACAATGAGCAGTTCTTC
CDR3aa: CASSLDIGANPYNEQFF

v_gene: TRBV6-5
d_gene: .
len: 14
j_gene: TRBJ1-5
abundance: medium-sized
CDR3nt: TGTGCCAGCAGCCCTTCGAGGGGGGAATGGGCCCAGCATTTT
CDR3aa: CASSPSRGEWAQHF

v_gene: TRBV15
d_gene: .
len: 13
j_gene: TRBJ1-2
abundance: .
CDR3nt: TGTGCCACCAGCAGAGTACAAAGCTATGGCTACACCTTC
CDR3aa: CATSRVQSYGYTF

v_gene: TRBV5-8
d_gene: TRBD2
len: 17
j_gene: TRBJ2-3
abundance: medium-sized
CDR3nt: TGTGCCAGCAGCTCCTCGGGAGGGCCCGAACGCACAGATACGCAGTATTTT
CDR3aa: CASSSSGGPERTDTQYF

v_gene: TRBV7-9
d_gene: TRBD1
len: 14
j_gene: TRBJ1-6
abundance: medium-sized
CDR3nt: TGTGCCAGCAGCGCTGGACAGGGGAATTCACCCCTCCACTTT
CDR3aa: CASSAGQGNSPLHF

v_gene: TRBV12-3/TRBV12-4
d_gene: .
len: 15
j_gene: TRBJ2-1
abundance: large
CDR3nt: TGTGCCAGCAGTTTTCTCCGGGCCTCCTACAATGAGCAGTTCTTC
CDR3aa: CASSFLRASYNEQFF

v_gene: TRBV28
d_gene: TRBD1
len: 15
j_gene: TRBJ1-2
abundance: medium-sized
CDR3nt: TGTGCCAGCATTCTTCGGAAGGGGGCGGGTTATGGCTACACCTTC
CDR3aa: CASILRKGAGYGYTF

v_gene: TRBV12-3/TRBV12-4
d_gene: .
len: 13
j_gene: TRBJ1-5
abundance: medium-sized
CDR3nt: TGTGCCAGCAGGGAACAGACCGATCAGCCCCAGCATTTT
CDR3aa: CASREQTDQPQHF

v_gene: TRBV9
d_gene: TRBD1
len: 15
j_gene: TRBJ2-2
abundance: medium-sized
CDR3nt: TGTGCCAGCAGCGTCCGGGACAGGGCTGACGGGGAGCTGTTTTTT
CDR3aa: CASSVRDRADGELFF

v_gene: TRBV27
d_gene: .
len: 14
j_gene: TRBJ2-5
abundance: medium-sized
CDR3nt: TGTGCCAGCAGTTTAGACAGCACACAAGAGACCCAGTACTTC
CDR3aa: CASSLDSTQETQYF

v_gene: TRBV6-5
d_gene: .
len: 15
j_gene: TRBJ2-6
abundance: .
CDR3nt: TGTGCCAGCAGTTACGGCCCCTCTGGGGCCAACGTCCTGACTTTC
CDR3aa: CASSYGPSGANVLTF

v_gene: TRBV19
d_gene: TRBD1
len: 15
j_gene: TRBJ1-5
abundance: medium-sized
CDR3nt: TGTGCCAGTAGCCCCAGGGACAGGGTCAATCAGCCCCAGCATTTT
CDR3aa: CASSPRDRVNQPQHF

v_gene: TRBV20-1
d_gene: .
len: 14
j_gene: TRBJ2-3
abundance: medium-sized
CDR3nt: TGCAGTGCCCTCAAGGGGGGGGGCACAGATACGCAGTATTTT
CDR3aa: CSALKGGGTDTQYF